This is a list of T cell receptor beta chains from one sample in a study of cytomegalovirus exposure and HLA in healthy donors. The data were produced by immunoSEQ multiplex PCR, yet TCRdb's version contains in-frame clones alone and is incomplete. The sample includes about 280,000 clones, roughly 90% of them seen just once. The sequenced sample was PBMCs. The receptors derive from a woman between 18 and 29 years old in good health and CMV-seronegative. CDR3s include the opening cysteine and the closing phenylalanine or tryptophan. D genes are given only for firm matches. Expanded clones get a size class; other rows say once, few or many, or leave the size out.

d_call	j_call	clone_size	v_call	cdr3_aa	cdr3_nt
TRBD2	TRBJ2-1	-	TRBV9	CASRAASGSYNEQFF	TGTGCCAGCAGAGCCGCTAGCGGTAGCTACAATGAGCAGTTCTTC
TRBD1	TRBJ1-2	-	TRBV5-1	CASSPAVLQGARGYTF	TGCGCCAGCAGCCCCGCGGTGCTACAGGGGGCACGGGGCTACACCTTC
-	TRBJ2-7	-	TRBV28	CASTSPPGAYEQYF	TGTGCCAGCACCTCACCCCCAGGGGCCTACGAGCAGTACTTC
TRBD2	TRBJ2-2	-	TRBV28	CASSLGLAGGGGELFF	TGTGCCAGCAGTTTGGGGCTAGCGGGAGGTGGCGGGGAGCTGTTTTTT
-	TRBJ2-3	-	TRBV19	CASEAWDTQYF	TGTGCCAGTGAGGCCTGGGATACGCAGTATTTT
-	TRBJ2-7	-	TRBV19	CASSQEAGFEQYF	TGTGCCAGTAGTCAAGAGGCAGGGTTTGAGCAGTACTTC
-	TRBJ2-1	-	TRBV27	CASSPPLRVSYNEQFF	TGTGCCAGCAGTCCTCCCTTGCGGGTGTCCTACAATGAGCAGTTCTTC
TRBD1	TRBJ2-3	-	TRBV10-3	CAISAETGDTHGQYF	TGTGCCATCAGTGCCGAAACAGGGGACACCCACGGGCAGTATTTT
-	TRBJ2-1	-	TRBV27	CASSIGTGGVNEQFF	TGTGCCAGCAGCATAGGGACTGGAGGGGTCAATGAGCAGTTCTTC
TRBD2	TRBJ2-7	once	TRBV4-1	CASSQALAGNSYEQYF	TGCGCCAGCAGCCAAGCTTTAGCGGGGAACTCCTACGAGCAGTACTTC
-	TRBJ2-1	-	TRBV20-1	CSAPITTEQFF	TGCAGTGCCCCTATCACCACTGAGCAGTTCTTC
TRBD2	TRBJ2-1	-	TRBV2	CASSGSAGGPDEQFF	TGTGCCAGCAGTGGTTCGGCGGGAGGGCCGGATGAGCAGTTCTTC
TRBD2	TRBJ2-7	-	TRBV4-2	CASSQRRLAGTEEQYF	TGTGCCAGCAGCCAACGGCGACTAGCGGGTACCGAAGAGCAGTACTTC
-	TRBJ2-3	-	TRBV6-5	CASIRRDITDTQYF	TGTGCCAGCATTCGGCGGGATATCACAGATACGCAGTATTTT
-	TRBJ1-1	-	TRBV7-2	CASSRGGLKREAFF	TGTGCCAGCAGCCGGGGGGGGCTGAAGAGGGAAGCTTTCTTT
TRBD2	TRBJ2-1	-	TRBV9	CASSVTSGGIGINEQFF	TGTGCCAGCAGCGTCACTAGCGGGGGAATAGGTATCAATGAGCAGTTCTTC
TRBD2	TRBJ2-7	-	TRBV10-3	CAISESRLAGGLGQYF	TGTGCCATCAGTGAGTCGCGGCTAGCGGGAGGGCTGGGGCAGTACTTC
TRBD2	TRBJ2-4	-	TRBV5-6	CASSPWTSGSGLAKNIQYF	TGTGCCAGCAGCCCGTGGACTAGCGGGAGTGGGTTAGCCAAAAACATTCAGTACTTC
-	TRBJ2-5	-	TRBV15	CATSSTTRLGETQYF	TGTGCCACCAGCAGTACAACTAGGCTTGGGGAGACCCAGTACTTC
-	TRBJ2-7	-	TRBV7-3	CASSRGSLYEQYF	TGTGCCAGCAGCCGGGGGTCCCTCTACGAGCAGTACTTC